Below are 23 T cell receptor beta chains sequenced from a single sample in a study of Graves' ophthalmopathy and Graves' hyperthyroidism. Transcripts of RNA were the source for amplifying TCR beta CDR3 regions. HTBI primers were used in a first-round RT-PCR, which preceded a second-round multiplex PCR. A single record per CDR3 protein comes from TCRdb applying MiXCR to the multiplex PCR reads. Of 300,000 to 400,000 distinct CDR3 sequences in the sample, 15% to 20% were seen once. The sequenced material came from peripheral blood. The receptor source for this set is an adult man with Graves' ophthalmopathy.

The table lists this clonotype with many counts. The chain links TRBV6-5 to TRBJ1-2; weak D call: TRBD1 (6 bases). The CDR3 is 16 residues long. The ends were cut back, 3 bases at V and 10 bases at J, with 24 bases in the middle. CDR1 MNHEY and CDR2 SVGAGI come from the germline V gene. CDR3 in DNA: TGTGCCAGCAGTTATTCCGTCGGGACACCGGCGGGTCCCTACACCTTC. Its protein product is CASSYSVGTPAGPYTF.

This clonotype has a count of ten or more. The V and J genes are TRBV12-3 or TRBV12-4 and TRBJ2-5; D perhaps matches TRBD2 (6 bases). CDR3 size: 13 residues. Trimming cost V 8 bases and J 3 bases, with 13 bases left between them. The CDR3 region has the DNA TGTGCCAGCGGCCGGGACTCTGAAGAGACCCAGTACTTC. It translates to CASGRDSEETQYF.

Many counts were recorded for this clonotype. This chain joins TRBV9 and TRBJ1-2; 11 nucleotides match TRBD1. The CDR3 is 17 amino acids. V shed 4 bases, J shed 2 bases, and the junction held 10 bases outside the gene matches. Germline CDR1 reads SGDLS; CDR2 reads YYNGEE. Written as DNA, the CDR3 is TGTGCCAGCAGCCCCTTGAGGACAGGGGGCAGGAACTATGGCTACACCTTC. Protein sequence: CASSPLRTGGRNYGYTF.

The J gene is TRBJ1-1, the V gene TRBV12-5; possibly TRBD1 for D (5 bases). The CDR3 has 14 residues. V lost 5 bases to trimming and J lost 1 base, with 11 bases between them. Germline V gene data show CDR1 as LGHNT and CDR2 as FRNRAP. The CDR3 loop reads CASGQGTGNTEAFF. CDR3 DNA: TGTGCTAGTGGTCAAGGGACCGGGAACACTGAAGCTTTCTTT.

This clonotype was counted at least ten times. The junction departs from germline at one end; a sequencing error may be responsible. V gene TRBV7-2 combines with J gene TRBJ2-4; TRBD1 matches 10 bases. Germline loops: CDR1 SGHTA, CDR2 FQGNSA. This CDR3 is 13 amino acids long. CDR3 in amino acids: CASSSGQGMIMDF. CDR3 bases: TGTGCCAGCAGCTCGGGACAGGGGATGATAATGGACTTC.

Ten or more counts support this clonotype. The chain uses TRBV6-2 or TRBV6-3 and TRBJ2-3, with TRBD2 matching over 8 bases. Unmatched junction bases numbered 8, after V lost 5 bases and J lost 4 bases. The CDR3 consists of 15 residues. The germline V gene has CDR1 MNHEY and CDR2 SVGEGT. CDR3: CASSRTGGRSDTQYF. Here the CDR3 DNA reads TGTGCCAGCAGTCGTACGGGGGGGCGATCAGATACGCAGTATTTT.

At least ten counts were recorded for this clonotype. The chain uses TRBV28 and TRBJ1-5, with a possible D match to TRBD1 (5 bases). Germline V gene data show CDR1 as MDHEN and CDR2 as SYDVKM. CDR3 length: 13 residues. V was cut by 6 bases and J by 9 bases, with 15 bases left in between. CDR3 bases: TGTGCCAGCAGCCTCGGGGCCCCTCGGCCCCAGCATTTT. Encoded protein: CASSLGAPRPQHF. Filled out from reference TRBV28 and TRBJ1-5, the complete variable domain reads DVKVTQSSRYLVKRTGEKVFLECVQDMDHENMFWYRQDPGLGLRLIYFSYDVKMKEKGDIPEGYSVSREKKERFSLILESASTNQTSMYLCASSLGAPRPQHFGDGTRLSIL.

This clonotype was counted at least ten times. It may be a read error: a sequence one base away is much more abundant. The chain uses TRBV5-6 and TRBJ2-5, with TRBD2 identical over 7 bases. Germline lookup yields CDR1 SGHDT and CDR2 YYEEEE. Trimming removed 7 bases from V and 4 bases from J; junction bases left unmatched: 7. There are 13 residues in the CDR3. CDR3 nucleotides: TGTGCCAGCGGCTCGGGACTAATAGAGACCCAGTACTTC. Amino acid sequence: CASGSGLIETQYF.

This clonotype was recorded at least ten times. The rearrangement uses TRBV11-2 and TRBJ1-2; D not certain. Germline V gene sequence: CDR1 SGHAT, CDR2 FQNNGV. The germline V and J ends were trimmed by 5 bases and 7 bases, with 20 bases remaining between them. The CDR3 consists of 15 residues. The CDR3 region is CASSPTARIRSGYTF. CDR3 in DNA: TGTGCCAGCAGCCCAACGGCGCGGATTCGCTCTGGCTACACCTTC.

This clonotype was counted many times. The chain is built from TRBV6-1 and TRBJ1-1; possibly TRBD1 for D (6 bases). The CDR3 runs 13 residues. Germline V gene data show CDR1 as MNHNS and CDR2 as SASEGT. Trimming pared 6 bases from V and 2 bases from J, leaving 10 bases between. Here the CDR3 reads CASRVRGNTEAFF. The CDR3 DNA reads TGTGCCAGCAGAGTCAGGGGAAACACTGAAGCTTTCTTT.

The chain uses TRBV12-3 or TRBV12-4 and TRBJ2-7; D is ambiguous. Trimming removed 1 base from V and 2 bases from J, with 6 bases in between. CDR3 length equals 13 residues. CDR3 loop: CASSLGSAYEQYF. CDR3 coding DNA: TGTGCCAGCAGTTTAGGTTCCGCCTACGAGCAGTACTTC.

This chain uses TRBV28 with TRBJ2-7; possible D gene TRBD1, 6 bases. The V and J ends lost 5 bases and 3 bases respectively, with 11 bases between them. The CDR3 has 13 amino acids. Germline CDR1 MDHEN, CDR2 SYDVKM. The CDR3 spells CASSTGSLYEQYF. In nucleotides, the CDR3 is TGTGCCAGCAGTACAGGGAGCCTCTACGAGCAGTACTTC.

This clonotype was counted at least ten times. V and J are TRBV11-2 and TRBJ2-2; D gene uncertain. Trimming stripped 3 bases from V and 7 bases from J, with 9 bases between. The CDR3 covers 13 residues. From germline, CDR1 is SGHAT and CDR2 FQNNGV. CDR3 sequence: CASSFISYGELFF. The CDR3 coding sequence is TGTGCCAGCAGCTTCATTTCCTACGGGGAGCTGTTTTTT. The full variable domain, its missing parts supplied by reference TRBV11-2 and TRBJ2-2, is EAGVAQSPRYKIIEKRQSVAFWCNPISGHATLYWYQQILGQGPKLLIQFQNNGVVDDSQLPKDRFSAERLKGVDSTLKIQPAKLEDSAVYLCASSFISYGELFFGEGSRLTVL.

This clonotype was seen repeatedly, ten times or more. The V call is TRBV27, the J call TRBJ1-1; 8 bases line up with TRBD1. Germline CDR1 is MNHEY and CDR2 is SMNVEV (reference sequence). The CDR3 spans 17 residues. Trimming removed 4 bases from V and 5 bases from J; junction bases left unmatched: 15. This CDR3 reads CASSSFRSGQVSTEAFF. The CDR3 nucleotides are TGTGCCAGCAGTTCCTTTCGGTCGGGACAGGTGTCTACTGAAGCTTTCTTT.

This clonotype was seen many times. J is TRBJ2-7 and V is TRBV19; 9 bases are shared with TRBD1. With V trimmed by 4 bases and J by 3 bases, 10 bases remained unmatched. CDR1 LNHDA and CDR2 SQIVND come from the germline V gene (reference sequence). This CDR3 has 16 amino acids. The CDR3 region is CASSTEHGTGLYEQYF. The CDR3 nucleotides read TGTGCCAGTAGTACTGAACACGGGACAGGGCTCTACGAGCAGTACTTC.

V gene TRBV6-2 or TRBV6-3 combines with J gene TRBJ2-7; 10 nucleotides align to TRBD1. The CDR3 has 17 amino acids. Per germline, CDR1 MNHEY and CDR2 SVGEGT. With 2 bases clipped from V and 5 bases from J, the junction kept 12 bases outside the gene matches. The CDR3 protein is CASSYAGDRGGSDEQYF. The CDR3 coding sequence is TGTGCCAGCAGTTACGCGGGGGACAGGGGCGGATCGGACGAGCAGTACTTC.

This clonotype showed up many times. The rearrangement links TRBV12-3 or TRBV12-4 to TRBJ1-1; D is undetermined. The V end lost 6 bases, the J end lost 1 base, and 9 bases lay between the germline ends. This CDR3 region has 13 residues. CDR3 sequence reads: CASSRRENTEAFF. The CDR3 DNA sequence: TGTGCCAGCAGCCGACGGGAGAACACTGAAGCTTTCTTT.

Points on this clonotype: This sequence may be a read error, since a much larger clone differs from it by one base. The CDR3 DNA sequence: TGTGCCAGCAGCTTAGCTTTGGACGGACGAGAGACCCTGTACTTC. Translating gives CASSLALDGRETLYF. The genes are TRBV7-9 and TRBJ2-5, with D unclear. Germline V lookup: CDR1 SEHNR, CDR2 FQNEAQ (reference sequence). CDR3 size: 15 residues. The whole variable domain, remainder taken from reference TRBV7-9 and TRBJ2-5, is DTGVSQNPRHKITKRGQNVTFRCDPISEHNRLYWYRQTLGQGPEFLTYFQNEAQLEKSRLLSDRFSAERPKGSFSTLEIQRTEQGDSAMYLCASSLALDGRETLYFGPGTRLLVL.

The gene calls are TRBV6-1 and TRBJ2-5, with D unresolved. The CDR3 length is 13 residues. CDR1 is MNHNS and CDR2 is SASEGT in the germline V gene. Trimming stripped 4 bases from V and 0 bases from J, with 6 bases between. The CDR3 is CASSAVDQETQYF. The CDR3 nucleotides are TGTGCCAGCAGTGCAGTGGACCAAGAGACCCAGTACTTC.

The sample holds many counts of this clonotype. The chain joins TRBV5-1 to TRBJ2-7, with 8 nucleotides matching TRBD1. The CDR3 contains 15 residues. CDR1 SGHRS and CDR2 YFSETQ come from the germline V gene. V was pared by 0 bases and J by 6 bases, with 8 bases of the junction left unmatched. CDR3 region: CASSLEDRGVGEQYF. The CDR3 DNA follows: TGCGCCAGCAGCTTGGAAGACAGGGGTGTCGGCGAGCAGTACTTC.

This chain joins TRBV4-2 and TRBJ2-5, with D maybe TRBD1 (5 bases). V shed 6 bases and J shed 1 base, with 12 bases lying between them. The germline V gene encodes CDR1 LGHNA and CDR2 YNFKEQ. The CDR3 length is 14 residues. The CDR3 DNA reads TGTGCCAGCAGTCGGCCAGGGCTCCAAGAGACCCAGTACTTC. It specifies CASSRPGLQETQYF.

Concerning this clonotype: One base away lies a much larger clone, so this may be a sequencing read error. This chain uses TRBV19 with TRBJ2-5; 7 bases line up with TRBD1. There are 12 residues in the CDR3. CDR1 is LNHDA and CDR2 is SQIVND in the germline V gene (reference sequence). DNA of the CDR3: TGTGCCAGTGCGGACAGGAAAGATACCCAGTACTTC. It is translated as CASADRKDTQYF. The whole variable domain, remainder taken from reference TRBV19 and TRBJ2-5, is DGGITQSPKYLFRKEGQNVTLSCEQNLNHDAMYWYRQDPGQGLRLIYYSQIVNDFQKGDIAEGYSVSREKKESFPLTVTSAQKNPTAFYLCASADRKDTQYFGPGTRLLVL.

This clonotype was counted at least ten times. V usage is TRBV12-3 or TRBV12-4 and J usage is TRBJ1-1; TRBD1 aligns across 7 bases. This CDR3 comprises 14 residues. V trimming: 6 bases; J trimming: 3 bases; junction bases outside the gene matches: 7. For the CDR3, the DNA is TGTGCCAGCAGGCCGACAGGGCCCTACACTGAAGCTTTCTTT. Protein: CASRPTGPYTEAFF.